This T cell receptor beta chain appears in the sequencing data of a study of identical twins. After template switching added a universal primer site, the resulting cDNA carried unique molecular identifiers. TCRdb processed the 5' RACE reads anew with MiXCR; each CDR3 protein has one entry. Of about 250,000 distinct CDR3 sequences in the sample, about 14% were seen once. Study findings and constraints: Out-of-frame alpha sequences that twins shared showed excess low generation probability. There was more out-of-frame TCR alpha sharing in monozygotic twins than models estimated.

For this clonotype: Antigen: not known.

Trimming left V 3 bases short and J 3 bases short, with 17 bases between. The CDR3 length is 16 residues. Germline V CDR1 and CDR2: LNHDA, SQIVND (reference sequence). The J gene is TRBJ1-1, the V gene TRBV19, with D tentatively TRBD1 (6 bases). The sequenced sample consisted of memory (CD45RO+) T cells sorted from blood. This TCR was recovered from a woman aged 18-29 years in good health. The CDR3 sequence: CASSISPGHDDTEAFF. The CDR3 nucleotides read TGTGCCAGTAGTATCTCCCCGGGACATGATGACACTGAAGCTTTCTTT.